The clone carrying this T cell receptor (beta chain) came up a few times. This sample was included in a study of blood T cell repertoires in COVID-19. Produced via immunoSEQ multiplex PCR; TCRdb's table is partial and in-frame only. The sample carries around 250,000 clones, 82% recorded once. The CDR3 totals 14 residues. CDR1 is SGHTS, CDR2 YDEGEE, per germline. J lost 6 bases, V lost 0 bases, and 6 bases had no gene match. The receptor was isolated from a woman aged 80 or older with acute or convalescent COVID-19. The sample was peripheral blood. V is TRBV5-8 and J is TRBJ2-7; TRBD2 matches at 7 bases. The CDR3 is CASSLVFAGAEQYF. CDR3 sequence (DNA): TGTGCCAGCAGCTTGGTGTTTGCGGGAGCCGAGCAGTACTTC.